This T cell receptor beta chain comes out of a study of shared clonotypes between healthy human individuals. Whole-study context: Each donor had three CD4 naive, three CD4 memory, two CD8 naive and one CD8 memory plate.

As originally analysed: As immunoSEQ supplied junction-only sequences (without quality scores), filtering differed. The assay was immunoSEQ multiplex PCR, and TCRdb's table has in-frame clones only and misses some. Clone size and V and J calls were adopted from that table, with D and trimming inferred from the DNA. The repertoire holds some 2 million clones, with roughly 94% as singletons. Germline V CDR1 and CDR2: SGDLS, YYNGEE. Trimming pared 3 bases from V and 8 bases from J, leaving 6 bases between. The CDR3 covers 11 residues. Naivety among CD8 cells was defined by CD45RO negativity and positive CCR7 selection, thereby excluding terminally differentiated effector memory CD45RA+ cells. Every one of the donors was a Caucasian adult that lived in Nashville, Tennessee. The sample holds one count of this clone. Its antigen is unidentified. Findings and limits, study-wide: Naive subsets tended to show greater estimated richness than memory subsets.

This sequence joins TRBV9 and TRBJ2-1; D is uncertain. The sequence came from a man younger than 30 in good health. Sequencing used naive CD8+ T cells sorted from blood. CDR3 in amino acids: CASSAPDEQFF. For the CDR3, the DNA is TGTGCCAGCAGCGCCCCTGATGAGCAGTTCTTC.